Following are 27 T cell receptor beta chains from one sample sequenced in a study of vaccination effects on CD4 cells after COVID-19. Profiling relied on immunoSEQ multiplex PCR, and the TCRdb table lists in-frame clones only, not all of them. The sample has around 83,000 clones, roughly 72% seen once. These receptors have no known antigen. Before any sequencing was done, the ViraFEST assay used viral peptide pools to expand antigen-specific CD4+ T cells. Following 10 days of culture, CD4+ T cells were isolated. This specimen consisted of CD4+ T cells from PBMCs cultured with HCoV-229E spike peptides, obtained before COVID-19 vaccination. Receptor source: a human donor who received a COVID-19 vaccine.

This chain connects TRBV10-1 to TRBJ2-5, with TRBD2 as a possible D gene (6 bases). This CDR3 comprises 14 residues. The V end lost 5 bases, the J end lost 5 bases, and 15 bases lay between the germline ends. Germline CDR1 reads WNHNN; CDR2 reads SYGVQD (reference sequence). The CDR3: CASSSGQDLETQYF. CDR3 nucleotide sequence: TGCGCCAGCAGTAGCGGGCAGGACCTTGAGACCCAGTACTTC.

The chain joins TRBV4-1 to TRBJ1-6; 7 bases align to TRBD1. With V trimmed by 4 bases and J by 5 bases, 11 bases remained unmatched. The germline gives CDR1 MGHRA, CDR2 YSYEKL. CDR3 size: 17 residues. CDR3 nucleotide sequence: TGCGCCAGCAGCCTCCGACAGGGAGCCCTTAATAATTCACCCCTCCACTTT. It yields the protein CASSLRQGALNNSPLHF.

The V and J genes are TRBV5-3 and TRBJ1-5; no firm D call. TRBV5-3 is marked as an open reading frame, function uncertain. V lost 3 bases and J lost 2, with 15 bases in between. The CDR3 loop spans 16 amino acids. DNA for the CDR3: TGTGCCAGAAGCTGCGGCTCTTCACAAGGCAATCAGCCCCAGCATTTT. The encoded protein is CARSCGSSQGNQPQHF.

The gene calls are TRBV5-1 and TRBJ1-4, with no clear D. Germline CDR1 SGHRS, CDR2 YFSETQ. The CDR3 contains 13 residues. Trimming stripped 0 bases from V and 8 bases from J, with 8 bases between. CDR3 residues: CASSLEADEKLFF. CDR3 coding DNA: TGCGCCAGCAGCTTGGAGGCAGACGAAAAACTGTTTTTT.

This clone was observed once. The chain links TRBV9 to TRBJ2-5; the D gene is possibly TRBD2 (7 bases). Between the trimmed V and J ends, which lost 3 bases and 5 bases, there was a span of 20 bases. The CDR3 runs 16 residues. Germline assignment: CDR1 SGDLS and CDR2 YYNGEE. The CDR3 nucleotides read TGTGCCAGCAGCGCGCCCGGGGGGCGCGGGGTTGAGACCCAGTACTTC. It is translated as CASSAPGGRGVETQYF.

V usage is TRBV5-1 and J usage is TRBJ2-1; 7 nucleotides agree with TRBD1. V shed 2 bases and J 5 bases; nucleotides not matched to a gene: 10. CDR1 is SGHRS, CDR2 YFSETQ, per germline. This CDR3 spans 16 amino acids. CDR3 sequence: CASSFTGAQKNNEQFF. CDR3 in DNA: TGCGCCAGCAGCTTTACAGGGGCTCAAAAAAACAATGAGCAGTTCTTC. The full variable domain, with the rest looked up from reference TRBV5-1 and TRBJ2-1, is KAGVTQTPRYLIKTRGQQVTLSCSPISGHRSVSWYQQTPGQGLQFLFEYFSETQRNKGNFPGRFSGRQFSNSRSEMNVSTLELGDSALYLCASSFTGAQKNNEQFFGPGTRLTVL.

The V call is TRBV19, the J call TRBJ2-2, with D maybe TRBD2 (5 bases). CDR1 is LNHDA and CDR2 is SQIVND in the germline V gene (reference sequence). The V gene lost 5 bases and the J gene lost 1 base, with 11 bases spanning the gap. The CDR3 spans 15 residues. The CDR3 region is CASSLEGRNTGELFF. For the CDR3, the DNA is TGTGCCAGTAGTCTCGAGGGTAGGAACACCGGGGAGCTGTTTTTT.

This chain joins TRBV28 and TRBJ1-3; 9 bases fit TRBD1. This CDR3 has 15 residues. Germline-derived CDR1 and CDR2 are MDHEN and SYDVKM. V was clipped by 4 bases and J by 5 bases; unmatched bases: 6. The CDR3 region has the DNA TGTGCCAGCAGTTCCCCGACAGGGGGACGAAACACCATATATTTT. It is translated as CASSSPTGGRNTIYF.

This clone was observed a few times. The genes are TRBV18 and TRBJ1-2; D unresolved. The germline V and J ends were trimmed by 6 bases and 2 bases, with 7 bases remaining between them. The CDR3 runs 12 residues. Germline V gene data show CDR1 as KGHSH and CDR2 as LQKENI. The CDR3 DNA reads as TGTGCCAGCTCGACGGTGAACTATGGCTACACCTTC. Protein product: CASSTVNYGYTF.

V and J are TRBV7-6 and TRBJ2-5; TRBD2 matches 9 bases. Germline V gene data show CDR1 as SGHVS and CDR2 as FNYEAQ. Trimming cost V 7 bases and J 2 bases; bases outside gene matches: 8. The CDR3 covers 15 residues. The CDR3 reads CASIPTSGYQETQYF. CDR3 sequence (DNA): TGTGCCAGCATCCCGACTAGCGGTTATCAAGAGACCCAGTACTTC.

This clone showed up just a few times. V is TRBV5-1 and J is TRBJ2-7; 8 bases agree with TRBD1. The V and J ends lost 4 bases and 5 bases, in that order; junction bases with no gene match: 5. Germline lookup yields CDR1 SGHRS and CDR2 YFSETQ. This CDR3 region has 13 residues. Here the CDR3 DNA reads TGCGCCAGCAGCCCAAAGACAGGGGACGAGCAGTACGTC. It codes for CASSPKTGDEQYV.

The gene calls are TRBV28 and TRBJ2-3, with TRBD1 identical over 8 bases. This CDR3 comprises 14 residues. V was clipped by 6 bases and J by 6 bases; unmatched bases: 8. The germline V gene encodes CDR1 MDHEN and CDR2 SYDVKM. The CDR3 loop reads CASSSPRTGDTQYF. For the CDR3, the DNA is TGTGCCAGCAGCTCCCCCAGGACAGGGGATACGCAGTATTTT.

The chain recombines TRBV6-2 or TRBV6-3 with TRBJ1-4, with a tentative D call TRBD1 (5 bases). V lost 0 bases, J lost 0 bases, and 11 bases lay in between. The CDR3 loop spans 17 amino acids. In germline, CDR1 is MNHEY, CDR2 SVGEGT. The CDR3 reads CASSYSKTGATNEKLFF. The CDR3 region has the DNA TGTGCCAGCAGTTACTCGAAAACGGGGGCAACTAATGAAAAACTGTTTTTT.

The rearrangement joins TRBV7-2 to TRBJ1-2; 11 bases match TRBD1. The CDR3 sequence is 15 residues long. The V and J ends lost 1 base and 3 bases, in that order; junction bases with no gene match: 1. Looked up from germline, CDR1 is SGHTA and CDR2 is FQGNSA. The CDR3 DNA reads TGTGCCAGCAGCTTAGGGACAGGGGGCTACTATGGCTACACCTTC. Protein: CASSLGTGGYYGYTF.

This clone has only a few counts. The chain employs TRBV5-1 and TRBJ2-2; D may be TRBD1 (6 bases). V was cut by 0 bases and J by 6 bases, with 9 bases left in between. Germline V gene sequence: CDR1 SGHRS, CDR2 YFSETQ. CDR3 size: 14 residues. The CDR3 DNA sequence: TGCGCCAGCAGCTTGGGGGACACTCCCGGGGAGCTGTTTTTT. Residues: CASSLGDTPGELFF. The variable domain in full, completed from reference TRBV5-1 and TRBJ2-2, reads KAGVTQTPRYLIKTRGQQVTLSCSPISGHRSVSWYQQTPGQGLQFLFEYFSETQRNKGNFPGRFSGRQFSNSRSEMNVSTLELGDSALYLCASSLGDTPGELFFGEGSRLTVL.

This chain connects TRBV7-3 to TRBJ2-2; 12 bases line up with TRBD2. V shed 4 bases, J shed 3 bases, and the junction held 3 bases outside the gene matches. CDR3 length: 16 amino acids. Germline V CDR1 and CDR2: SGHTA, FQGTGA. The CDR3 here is CASSSSGGVYTGELFF. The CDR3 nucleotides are TGTGCCAGCAGCTCTAGCGGGGGGGTATACACCGGGGAGCTGTTTTTT.

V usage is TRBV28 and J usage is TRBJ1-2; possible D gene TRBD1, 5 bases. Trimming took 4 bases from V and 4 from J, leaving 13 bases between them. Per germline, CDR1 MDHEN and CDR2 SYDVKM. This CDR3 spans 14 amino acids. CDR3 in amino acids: CASSSRAVGYGYTF. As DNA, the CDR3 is TGTGCCAGCAGTTCCAGGGCCGTGGGCTATGGCTACACCTTC.

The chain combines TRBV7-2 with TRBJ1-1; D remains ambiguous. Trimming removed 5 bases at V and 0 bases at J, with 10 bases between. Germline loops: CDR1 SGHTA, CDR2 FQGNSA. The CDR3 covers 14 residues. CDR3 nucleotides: TGTGCCAGCAGCCCCTCGAGGGTGAACACTGAAGCTTTCTTT. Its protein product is CASSPSRVNTEAFF.

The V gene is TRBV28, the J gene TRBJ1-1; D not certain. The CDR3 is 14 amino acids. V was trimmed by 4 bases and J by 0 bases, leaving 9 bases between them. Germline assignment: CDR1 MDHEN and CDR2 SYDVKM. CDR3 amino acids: CASSSVSMNTEAFF. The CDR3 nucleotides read TGTGCCAGCAGTTCGGTCAGCATGAACACTGAAGCTTTCTTT.

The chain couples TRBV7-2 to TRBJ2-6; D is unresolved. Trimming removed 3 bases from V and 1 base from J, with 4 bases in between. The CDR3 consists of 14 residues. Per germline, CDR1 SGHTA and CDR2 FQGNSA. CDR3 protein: CASSLVSGANVLTF. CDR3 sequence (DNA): TGTGCCAGCAGCTTGGTGTCTGGGGCCAACGTCCTGACTTTC.

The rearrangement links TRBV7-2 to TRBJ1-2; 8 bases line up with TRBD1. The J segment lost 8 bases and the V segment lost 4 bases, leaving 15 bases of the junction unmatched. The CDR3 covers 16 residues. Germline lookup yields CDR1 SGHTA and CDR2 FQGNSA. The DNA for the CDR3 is TGTGCCAGCAGCTCAGGACTCGGGCAGGGGGCGCAGGGCTACACCTTC. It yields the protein CASSSGLGQGAQGYTF.

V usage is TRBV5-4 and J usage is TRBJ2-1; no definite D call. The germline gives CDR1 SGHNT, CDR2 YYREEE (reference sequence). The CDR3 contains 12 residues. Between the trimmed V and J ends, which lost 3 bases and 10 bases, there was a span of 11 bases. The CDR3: CASSSKQGEQFF. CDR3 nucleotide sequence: TGTGCCAGCAGCTCTAAGCAAGGCGAGCAGTTCTTC. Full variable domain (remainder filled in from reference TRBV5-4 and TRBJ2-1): ETGVTQSPTHLIKTRGQQVTLRCSSQSGHNTVSWYQQALGQGPQFIFQYYREEENGRGNFPPRFSGLQFPNYSSELNVNALELDDSALYLCASSSKQGEQFFGPGTRLTVL.

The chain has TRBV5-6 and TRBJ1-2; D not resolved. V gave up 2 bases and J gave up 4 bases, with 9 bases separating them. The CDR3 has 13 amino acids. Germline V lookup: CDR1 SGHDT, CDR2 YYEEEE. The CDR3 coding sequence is TGTGCCAGCAGCTTCGGGATTTCCTATGGCTACACCTTC. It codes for CASSFGISYGYTF.

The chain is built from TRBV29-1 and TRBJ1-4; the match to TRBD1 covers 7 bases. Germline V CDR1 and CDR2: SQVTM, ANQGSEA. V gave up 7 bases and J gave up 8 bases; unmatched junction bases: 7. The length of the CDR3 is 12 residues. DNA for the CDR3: TGCAGCGCTCGGGACAGTTGGGAAAAACTGTTTTTT. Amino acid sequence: CSARDSWEKLFF.

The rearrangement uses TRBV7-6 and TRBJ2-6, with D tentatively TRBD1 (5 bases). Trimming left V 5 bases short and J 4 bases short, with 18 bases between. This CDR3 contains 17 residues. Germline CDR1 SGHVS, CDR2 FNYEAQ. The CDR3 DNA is TGTGCCAGCAGCCCACTGAATTATGGGGCGGGGGCCAACGTCCTGACTTTC. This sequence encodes CASSPLNYGAGANVLTF.

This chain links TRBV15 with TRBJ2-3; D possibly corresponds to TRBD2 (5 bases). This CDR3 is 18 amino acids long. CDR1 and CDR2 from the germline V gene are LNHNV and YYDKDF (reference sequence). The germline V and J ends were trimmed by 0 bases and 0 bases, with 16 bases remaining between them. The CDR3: CATSREPGFKGSTDTQYF. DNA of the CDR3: TGTGCCACCAGCAGAGAACCGGGATTTAAGGGCAGCACAGATACGCAGTATTTT.

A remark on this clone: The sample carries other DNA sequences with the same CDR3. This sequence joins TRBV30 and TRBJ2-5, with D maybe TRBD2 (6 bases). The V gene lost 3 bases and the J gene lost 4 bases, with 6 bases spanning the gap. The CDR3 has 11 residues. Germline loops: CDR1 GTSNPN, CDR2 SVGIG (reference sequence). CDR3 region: CAWSGGETQYF. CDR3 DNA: TGTGCCTGGAGCGGGGGAGAGACCCAGTACTTC.